The 10 T cell receptor beta chains given below trace back to one sample, sequenced in a study of shared clonotypes between healthy human individuals. Profiled with immunoSEQ multiplex PCR; TCRdb holds only in-frame clones, not every one. The table includes around 1.6 million clones, 95% to 99% detected once. The sample comprised naive CD4+ T cells sorted from blood. The subset is: CD45RA+ positively selected. Receptors originate from a man aged 30-40 years in good health.

V is TRBV6-5 and J is TRBJ1-5, with a possible D match to TRBD1 (5 bases). This CDR3 has 14 amino acids. V was cut by 2 bases and J by 6 bases, with 11 bases left in between. In germline, CDR1 is MNHEY, CDR2 SVGAGI. This chain's CDR3 is CASSYRQGSQPQHF. The DNA of the CDR3 is TGTGCCAGCAGTTACCGGCAGGGTAGTCAGCCCCAGCATTTT.

The genes are TRBV6-6 and TRBJ1-3; 8 nucleotides align to TRBD1. This CDR3 has 16 amino acids. V was pared by 11 bases and J by 0 bases, with 12 bases of the junction left unmatched. Looked up from germline, CDR1 is MNHNY and CDR2 is SVGAGI (reference sequence). The CDR3 DNA sequence: TGTGCCGTAAGAAGGCAGGGGGCCTTCTCTGGAAACACCATATATTTT. Translated: CAVRRQGAFSGNTIYF.

The chain has TRBV28 and TRBJ2-1, with a possible D match to TRBD2 (6 bases). The length of the CDR3 is 14 residues. Trimming took off 3 bases at V and 6 bases at J, with 12 bases between the two ends. From germline, CDR1 is MDHEN and CDR2 SYDVKM. The CDR3 nucleotides read TGTGCCAGCAGTTTGGAGGGACCCGTCAATGAGCAGTTCTTC. This translates into CASSLEGPVNEQFF.

The chain uses TRBV15 and TRBJ2-3; 7 nucleotides match TRBD2. The V and J ends lost 5 bases and 2 bases, in that order; junction bases with no gene match: 7. This CDR3 has 15 amino acids. The germline gives CDR1 LNHNV, CDR2 YYDKDF (reference sequence). This chain's CDR3 is CATSRGGDPTDTQYF. The DNA of the CDR3 is TGTGCCACCAGCCGTGGGGGGGACCCCACAGATACGCAGTATTTT.

The rearrangement links TRBV5-1 to TRBJ2-1, with D unresolved. CDR1 and CDR2 (germline): SGHRS, YFSETQ. CDR3 length: 15 amino acids. V lost 6 bases and J lost 7, with 20 bases in between. This CDR3 is CASTRVDGLGNEQFF. CDR3 DNA sequence: TGCGCCAGCACCAGAGTCGACGGGCTCGGGAATGAGCAGTTCTTC.

J is TRBJ1-5 and V is TRBV6-5; 8 positions match TRBD1. CDR1 and CDR2 (germline): MNHEY, SVGAGI. Unmatched junction bases numbered 3, after V lost 5 bases and J lost 6 bases. The CDR3 loop spans 13 amino acids. CDR3 protein: CASSEDRAQPQHF. The DNA for the CDR3 is TGTGCCAGCAGTGAGGACAGGGCTCAGCCCCAGCATTTT.

V usage is TRBV5-5 and J usage is TRBJ2-3; a weak D match, TRBD2 (5 bases). The V and J ends lost 2 bases and 1 base respectively, with 17 bases between them. Germline CDR1 reads SGHKS; CDR2 reads YYEKEE (reference sequence). The CDR3 length is 17 residues. In nucleotides, the CDR3 is TGTGCCAGCAGCTTACCGCTACGAGCGGATGGCACAGATACGCAGTATTTT. Its protein product is CASSLPLRADGTDTQYF.

The chain combines TRBV6-5 with TRBJ1-2, with 8 positions matching TRBD1. The trim removed 5 bases at V and 0 bases at J, leaving 5 bases unmatched. CDR1 is MNHEY, CDR2 SVGAGI, per germline. The length of the CDR3 is 15 residues. The CDR3, as DNA: TGTGCCAGCAGTAGATCGACAGGGGCTAACTATGGCTACACCTTC. Translated, it gives CASSRSTGANYGYTF.

The chain uses TRBV7-2 and TRBJ1-1, with D possibly TRBD1 on 5 matching bases. CDR1 is SGHTA and CDR2 is FQGNSA in the germline V gene. This CDR3 has 14 amino acids. Trimming shortened V by 6 bases and J by 6 bases, and 17 bases separated the two germline ends. CDR3 nucleotides: TGTGCCAGCAGTCATCCCGGGAGGGGCGCTGAAGCTTTCTTT. Its protein is CASSHPGRGAEAFF.

The rearrangement joins TRBV11-2 to TRBJ2-7; 7 nucleotides agree with TRBD2. The CDR3 is made up of 13 amino acids. Per germline, CDR1 SGHAT and CDR2 FQNNGV. J was trimmed by 6 bases and V by 5 bases; bases with no gene match: 7. The CDR3, as DNA: TGTGCCAGCAGCCCCAGAGGGGAGGGCGAGCAGTACTTC. Amino acid sequence: CASSPRGEGEQYF.